Listed below are T cell receptor beta chains from one sample, sequenced in a study of T cells in Graves' hyperthyroidism and ophthalmopathy. MiXCR, run by TCRdb on the multiplex PCR reads, gives a single entry per CDR3 protein. In the table there are some 460,000 distinct CDR3 sequences, approximately 14% of which are singletons. Sequenced sample: blood. All receptors derive from a woman aged 18-29 years with Graves' hyperthyroidism. The CDR3 runs from the conserved cysteine through the conserved F or W. D genes are given only for firm matches. A row's size may be missing; if present it is once, few, many or a size class.

J: TRBJ2-5; length: 16; D: -; size: -; V: TRBV4-1; DNA: TGCGCCAGCAGCCAAGATAGAAGGGGAAGTGTGGAGACCCAGTACTTC; CDR3: CASSQDRRGSVETQYF
J: TRBJ2-2; length: 16; D: -; size: many; V: TRBV7-2; DNA: TGTGCCAGCAGCTTACTGGGGACGTCGAACACCGGGGAGCTGTTTTTT; CDR3: CASSLLGTSNTGELFF
J: TRBJ2-1; length: 12; D: -; size: -; V: TRBV7-9; DNA: TGTGCCAGCGGAGAACAGTTCCCCGGGGGGTTCTTC; CDR3: CASGEQFPGGFF
J: TRBJ1-1; length: 14; D: -; size: few; V: TRBV20-1; DNA: TGCAGTGCTAGAGAGCCGGGAGAGAACACTGAAGCTTTCTTT; CDR3: CSAREPGENTEAFF
J: TRBJ2-7; length: 15; D: TRBD2; size: many; V: TRBV11-2; DNA: TGTGCCAGCAGCTTAAGACTAGCGTCTTCCTACGAGCAGTACTTC; CDR3: CASSLRLASSYEQYF
J: TRBJ2-5; length: 14; D: -; size: many; V: TRBV6-2/TRBV6-3; DNA: TGTGCCAGCAGTTACTCGAGGTACCAAGAGACCCAGTACTTC; CDR3: CASSYSRYQETQYF
J: TRBJ2-3; length: 15; D: -; size: many; V: TRBV5-1; DNA: TGCGCCAGCAGCTTGGTGGGAGGAAGCACAGATACGCAGTATTTT; CDR3: CASSLVGGSTDTQYF
J: TRBJ2-3; length: 13; D: TRBD1; size: -; V: TRBV19; DNA: TGTGCCACCGAGGACAGGGGGGTCGATACGCAGTATTTT; CDR3: CATEDRGVDTQYF
J: TRBJ2-1; length: 15; D: -; size: many; V: TRBV7-6; DNA: TGTGCCAGCAGCTCCCCAGGAGGGGCGGGGAGTGAGCAGTTCTTC; CDR3: CASSSPGGAGSEQFF
J: TRBJ2-1; length: 15; D: TRBD2; size: many; V: TRBV6-1; DNA: TGTGCCAGCGAGGGACTAGCGGGGGGTTTCAATGAGCAGTTCTTC; CDR3: CASEGLAGGFNEQFF
J: TRBJ1-1; length: 15; D: -; size: many; V: TRBV7-8; DNA: TGTGCCAGCAGCTGGATGAGGCAAGGGAACACTGAAGCTTTCTTT; CDR3: CASSWMRQGNTEAFF
J: TRBJ2-3; length: 16; D: TRBD2; size: -; V: TRBV2; DNA: TGTGCCAGCAGTGAACTGGCTAGCGGGGGAACAGATACGCAGTATTTT; CDR3: CASSELASGGTDTQYF
J: TRBJ2-1; length: 12; D: -; size: many; V: TRBV10-3; DNA: TGTGCCATCAGTGATAAGGGCAATGAGCAGTTCTTC; CDR3: CAISDKGNEQFF
J: TRBJ2-1; length: 14; D: -; size: -; V: TRBV18; DNA: TGTGCCAGCTCACCGGATATGAGGGGCATCGAGCAGTTCTTC; CDR3: CASSPDMRGIEQFF
J: TRBJ2-5; length: 16; D: TRBD1; size: many; V: TRBV2; DNA: TGTGCCAGCAGCCCGTTTACAGGGGCCCAAGGGAAGACCCAGTACTTC; CDR3: CASSPFTGAQGKTQYF
J: TRBJ1-1; length: 16; D: TRBD1; size: -; V: TRBV4-1; DNA: TGCGCCAGCAGCCGGTCCGGACAGGGGTCGAACACTGAAGCTTTCTTT; CDR3: CASSRSGQGSNTEAFF
J: TRBJ1-2; length: 13; D: -; size: few; V: TRBV28; DNA: TGTACCAGCAGGATGGCAGGGGACTATGGCTACACCTTC; CDR3: CTSRMAGDYGYTF
J: TRBJ2-5; length: 13; D: -; size: few; V: TRBV4-1; DNA: TGCGCCAGCAGCCAAGTTCGGGGAGAGACCCAGTACTTC; CDR3: CASSQVRGETQYF
J: TRBJ1-6; length: 14; D: TRBD1; size: many; V: TRBV2; DNA: TGTGCCAGCAGTGTCGGAGGGGGCTGGTCACCCCTCCACTTT; CDR3: CASSVGGGWSPLHF
J: TRBJ1-1; length: 12; D: -; size: -; V: TRBV5-1; DNA: TGCGCCAGCAGCTTGCGGCCCCCTGAAGCTTTCTTT; CDR3: CASSLRPPEAFF
J: TRBJ2-3; length: 14; D: -; size: few; V: TRBV6-4; DNA: TGTGCCAGCAGTTACTTAAGACGCACAGATACGCAGTATTTT; CDR3: CASSYLRRTDTQYF
J: TRBJ2-7; length: 15; D: TRBD2; size: many; V: TRBV5-1; DNA: TGCGCCAGCAGCTTGACTAGCGGGAGGGCCCACGAGCAGTACTTC; CDR3: CASSLTSGRAHEQYF
J: TRBJ2-1; length: 18; D: TRBD2; size: few; V: TRBV12-3/TRBV12-4; DNA: TGTGCCAGCAGGGGACTAGCGGGAGGGCTAAGCTCCTACAATGAGCAGTTCTTC; CDR3: CASRGLAGGLSSYNEQFF
J: TRBJ2-3; length: 15; D: -; size: -; V: TRBV7-3; DNA: TGTGCCAGCAGCTTAACTGGGACGAGGGATGATACGCAGTATTTT; CDR3: CASSLTGTRDDTQYF
J: TRBJ2-7; length: 14; D: -; size: many; V: TRBV6-5; DNA: TGTGCCAGCAGTTACCAGGCAGGGTGGGACGAGCAGTACTTC; CDR3: CASSYQAGWDEQYF
J: TRBJ1-5; length: 15; D: -; size: few; V: TRBV6-1; DNA: TGTGCCAGCAGGGCCCGGGTTTATGGTTACCAGCCCCAGCATTTT; CDR3: CASRARVYGYQPQHF
J: TRBJ1-5; length: 13; D: -; size: many; V: TRBV19; DNA: TGTGCCAGTAGTCACCCCCCCGGGCAGCCCCAGCATTTT; CDR3: CASSHPPGQPQHF
J: TRBJ1-2; length: 13; D: -; size: few; V: TRBV28; DNA: TGTGCCAGCATCATGGGGGGCGGCTATGGCTACACCTTC; CDR3: CASIMGGGYGYTF
J: TRBJ2-5; length: 13; D: -; size: many; V: TRBV7-8; DNA: TGTGCCAGCAGCCCCCCCAAAGTGAAGACCCAGTACTTC; CDR3: CASSPPKVKTQYF
J: TRBJ2-3; length: 13; D: -; size: -; V: TRBV19; DNA: TGTGCCAGTACCCCTTGGGGCGGAGATACGCAGTATTTT; CDR3: CASTPWGGDTQYF
J: TRBJ1-5; length: 15; D: TRBD1; size: few; V: TRBV7-2; DNA: TGTGCCAGCAGCCTAATGGGACAGGGTGGTCAGCCCCAGCATTTT; CDR3: CASSLMGQGGQPQHF
J: TRBJ2-7; length: 14; D: -; size: many; V: TRBV13; DNA: TGTGCCAGCAGCTTAGAGGGTAGGATCTACGAGCAGTACTTC; CDR3: CASSLEGRIYEQYF
J: TRBJ1-3; length: 14; D: -; size: few; V: TRBV6-2/TRBV6-3; DNA: TGTGCCAGCACCCCCTTAGGCGGTCGGAACACCATATATTTT; CDR3: CASTPLGGRNTIYF
J: TRBJ2-3; length: 15; D: TRBD2; size: -; V: TRBV6-1; DNA: TGTGCCAGCAGTCGATCCGGGACTACCACAGATACGCAGTATTTT; CDR3: CASSRSGTTTDTQYF
J: TRBJ2-5; length: 17; D: TRBD2; size: few; V: TRBV28; DNA: TGTGCCAGCAGTTTTTCGGGACTAGCGGGAGGGCCGGAGACCCAGTACTTC; CDR3: CASSFSGLAGGPETQYF
J: TRBJ2-1; length: 20; D: TRBD2; size: many; V: TRBV12-3/TRBV12-4; DNA: TGTGCCAGCACTCCCCCGGTCCAACTAGCGGGCATACCCCCCTACAATGAGCAGTTCTTC; CDR3: CASTPPVQLAGIPPYNEQFF